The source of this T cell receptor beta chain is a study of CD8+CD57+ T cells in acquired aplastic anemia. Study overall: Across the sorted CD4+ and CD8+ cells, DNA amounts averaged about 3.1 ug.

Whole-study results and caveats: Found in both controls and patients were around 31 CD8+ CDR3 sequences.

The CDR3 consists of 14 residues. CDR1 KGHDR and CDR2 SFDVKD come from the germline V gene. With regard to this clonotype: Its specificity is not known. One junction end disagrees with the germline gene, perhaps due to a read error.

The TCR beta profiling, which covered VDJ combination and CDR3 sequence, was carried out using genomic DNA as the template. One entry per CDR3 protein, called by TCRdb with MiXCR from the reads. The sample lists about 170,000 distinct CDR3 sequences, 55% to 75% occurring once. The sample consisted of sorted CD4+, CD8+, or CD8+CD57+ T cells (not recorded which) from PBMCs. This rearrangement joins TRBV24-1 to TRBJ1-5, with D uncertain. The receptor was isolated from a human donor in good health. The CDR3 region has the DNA TGCGCCACCAGTGATGATTATAGCAATCAGCCCCAGCATTTT. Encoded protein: CATSDDYSNQPQHF.